This TCR beta chain is from a study of technical replicates of blood from several donors. Per germline, CDR1 SEHNR and CDR2 FQNEAQ (reference sequence). The CDR3 has 15 residues. Trimming took 5 bases from V and 5 from J; bases not matched to a gene: 8. Produced via immunoSEQ multiplex PCR; TCRdb's table is partial and in-frame only. The sample holds about 90,000 clones, under 95% seen once. This chain links TRBV7-9 with TRBJ2-1; 8 nucleotides line up with TRBD2. This clonotype originated in a human donor in good health. Sequencing was carried out using T cells isolated from PBMCs. The DNA of the CDR3 is TGTGCCAGCAGCACCGAATTAGCGGGGAACAATGAGCAGTTCTTC. Its translation is CASSTELAGNNEQFF.